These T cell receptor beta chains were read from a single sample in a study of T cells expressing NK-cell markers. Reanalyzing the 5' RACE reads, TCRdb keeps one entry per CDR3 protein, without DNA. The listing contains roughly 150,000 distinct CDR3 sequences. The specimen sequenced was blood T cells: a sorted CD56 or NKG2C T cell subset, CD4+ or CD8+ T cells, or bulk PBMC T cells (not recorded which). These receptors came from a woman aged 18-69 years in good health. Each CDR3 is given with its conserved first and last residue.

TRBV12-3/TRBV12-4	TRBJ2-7	CASSLSQVQEQYF
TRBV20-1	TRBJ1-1	CSARGRGRGEAFF
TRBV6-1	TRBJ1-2	CASSERGHGYTF
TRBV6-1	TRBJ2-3	CASSETREDTQYF
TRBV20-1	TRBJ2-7	CSASTATSGANYEQYF
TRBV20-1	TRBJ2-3	CTPASGLGDTQYF
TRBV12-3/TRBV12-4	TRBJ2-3	CASSWGGGIEGDTQYF
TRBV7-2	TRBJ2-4	CASSFEVLAKNIQYF
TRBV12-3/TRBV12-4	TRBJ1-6	CASSLTMGSNSPLHF
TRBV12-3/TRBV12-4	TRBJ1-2	CASGPLAEVGYTF
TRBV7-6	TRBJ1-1	CASSALTPGRLNTEAFF
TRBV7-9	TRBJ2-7	CASSGDRVYEQYF
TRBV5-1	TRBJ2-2	CASSLVSGPTTGELFF
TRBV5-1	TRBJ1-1	CASMREGTEAFF
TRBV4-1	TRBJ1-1	CASSRDRVGNTEAFF